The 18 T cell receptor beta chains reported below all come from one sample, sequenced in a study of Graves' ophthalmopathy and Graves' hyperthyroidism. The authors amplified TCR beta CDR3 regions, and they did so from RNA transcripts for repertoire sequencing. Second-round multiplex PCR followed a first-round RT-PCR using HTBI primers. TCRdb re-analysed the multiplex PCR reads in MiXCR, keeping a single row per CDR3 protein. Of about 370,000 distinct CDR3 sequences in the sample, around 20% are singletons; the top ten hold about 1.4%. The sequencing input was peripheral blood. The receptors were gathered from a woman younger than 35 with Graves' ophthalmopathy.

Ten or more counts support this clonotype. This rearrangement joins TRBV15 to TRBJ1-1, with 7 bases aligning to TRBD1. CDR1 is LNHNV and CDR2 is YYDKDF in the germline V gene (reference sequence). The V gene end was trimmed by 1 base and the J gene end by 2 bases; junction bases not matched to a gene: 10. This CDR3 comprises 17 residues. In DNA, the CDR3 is TGTGCCACCAGCAGAGTGGTCAGGAGACAGGGTAACACTGAAGCTTTCTTT. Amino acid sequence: CATSRVVRRQGNTEAFF.

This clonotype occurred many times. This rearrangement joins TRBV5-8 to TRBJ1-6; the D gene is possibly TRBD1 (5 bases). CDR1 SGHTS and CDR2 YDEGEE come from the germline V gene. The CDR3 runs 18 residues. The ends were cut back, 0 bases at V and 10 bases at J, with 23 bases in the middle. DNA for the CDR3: TGTGCCAGCAGCTTGGAAGTGACGTCAGGCCGGCAGGGATCACCCCTCCACTTT. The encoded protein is CASSLEVTSGRQGSPLHF.

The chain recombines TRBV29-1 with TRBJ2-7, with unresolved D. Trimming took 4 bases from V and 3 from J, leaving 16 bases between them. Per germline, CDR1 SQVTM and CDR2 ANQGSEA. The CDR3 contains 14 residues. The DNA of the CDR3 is TGCAGCGTTGCTGTCAGTAGCAGAGTCTACGAGCAGTACTTC. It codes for CSVAVSSRVYEQYF.

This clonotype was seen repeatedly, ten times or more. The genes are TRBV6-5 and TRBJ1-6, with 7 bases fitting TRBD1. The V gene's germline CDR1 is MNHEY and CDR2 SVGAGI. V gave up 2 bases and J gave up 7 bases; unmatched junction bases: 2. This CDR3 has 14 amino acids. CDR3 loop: CASSYTGVNSPLHF. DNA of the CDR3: TGTGCCAGCAGTTACACAGGGGTAAATTCACCCCTCCACTTT.

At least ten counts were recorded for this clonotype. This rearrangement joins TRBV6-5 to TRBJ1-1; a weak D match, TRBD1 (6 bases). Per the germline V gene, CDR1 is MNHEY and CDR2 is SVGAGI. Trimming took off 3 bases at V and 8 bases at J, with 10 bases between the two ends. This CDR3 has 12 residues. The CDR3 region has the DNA TGTGCCAGCAGTTATAGAGGGGGAGAAGCTTTCTTT. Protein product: CASSYRGGEAFF.

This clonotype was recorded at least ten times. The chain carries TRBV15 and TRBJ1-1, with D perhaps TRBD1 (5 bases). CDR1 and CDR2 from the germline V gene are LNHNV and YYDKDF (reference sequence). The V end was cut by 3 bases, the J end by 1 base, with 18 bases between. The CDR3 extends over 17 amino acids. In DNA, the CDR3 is TGTGCCACCAGCAGGCCCCCGGGCGAGGGGCAGAACACTGAAGCTTTCTTT. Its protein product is CATSRPPGEGQNTEAFF.

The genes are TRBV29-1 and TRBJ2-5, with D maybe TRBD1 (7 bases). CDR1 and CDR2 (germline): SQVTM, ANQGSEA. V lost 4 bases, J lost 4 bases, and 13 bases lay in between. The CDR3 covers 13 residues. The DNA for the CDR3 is TGCAGCGTTGGGCGACAGGGAGGAGAGACCCAGTACTTC. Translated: CSVGRQGGETQYF.

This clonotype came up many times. CDR3 sequence: CASSQTAGYEQYF. DNA for the CDR3: TGTGCCAGCAGCCAGACCGCGGGCTACGAGCAGTACTTC. This chain joins TRBV11-2 and TRBJ2-7; maybe TRBD2 (5 bases). Trimming pared 5 bases from V and 3 bases from J, leaving 11 bases between. The CDR3 contains 13 residues. Germline CDR1 SGHAT, CDR2 FQNNGV.

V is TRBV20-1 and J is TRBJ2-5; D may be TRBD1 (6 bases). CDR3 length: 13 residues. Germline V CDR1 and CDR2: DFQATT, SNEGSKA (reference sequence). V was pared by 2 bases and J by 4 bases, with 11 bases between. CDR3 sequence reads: CSARQQGRETQYF. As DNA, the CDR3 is TGCAGTGCTAGACAACAGGGTCGAGAGACCCAGTACTTC.

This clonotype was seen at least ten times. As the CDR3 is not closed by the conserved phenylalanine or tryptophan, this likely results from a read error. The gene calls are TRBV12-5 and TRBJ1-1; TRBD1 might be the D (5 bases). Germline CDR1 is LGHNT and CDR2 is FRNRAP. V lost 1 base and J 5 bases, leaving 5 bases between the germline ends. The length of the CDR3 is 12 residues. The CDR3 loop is CASGLGGTEAFL. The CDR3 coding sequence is TGTGCTAGTGGTTTGGGGGGGACTGAAGCTTTCCTT.

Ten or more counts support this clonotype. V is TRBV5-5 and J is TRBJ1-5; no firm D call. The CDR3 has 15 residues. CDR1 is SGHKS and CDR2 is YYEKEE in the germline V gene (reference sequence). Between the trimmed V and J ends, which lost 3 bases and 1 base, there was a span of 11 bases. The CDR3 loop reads CASSSGPGSNQPQHF. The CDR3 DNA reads TGTGCCAGCAGCTCCGGCCCCGGCAGCAATCAGCCCCAGCATTTT.

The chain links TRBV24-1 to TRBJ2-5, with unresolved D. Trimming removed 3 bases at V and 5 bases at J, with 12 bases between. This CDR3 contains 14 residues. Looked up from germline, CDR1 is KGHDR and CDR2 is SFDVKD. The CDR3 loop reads CATSDPAHSETQYF. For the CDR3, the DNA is TGTGCCACCAGTGATCCGGCCCATTCGGAGACCCAGTACTTC.

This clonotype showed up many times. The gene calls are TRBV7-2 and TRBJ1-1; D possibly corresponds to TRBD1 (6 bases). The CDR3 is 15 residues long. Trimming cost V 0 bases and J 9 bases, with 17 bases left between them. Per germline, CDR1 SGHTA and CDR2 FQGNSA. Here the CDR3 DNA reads TGTGCCAGCAGCTTAGCCAGAGAGGACAGCTTTAAAGCTTTCTTT. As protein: CASSLAREDSFKAFF. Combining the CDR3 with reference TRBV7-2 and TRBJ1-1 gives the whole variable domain GAGVSQSPSNKVTEKGKDVELRCDPISGHTALYWYRQSLGQGLEFLIYFQGNSAPDKSGLPSDRFSAERTGGSVSTLTIQRTQQEDSAVYLCASSLAREDSFKAFFGQGTRLTVV.

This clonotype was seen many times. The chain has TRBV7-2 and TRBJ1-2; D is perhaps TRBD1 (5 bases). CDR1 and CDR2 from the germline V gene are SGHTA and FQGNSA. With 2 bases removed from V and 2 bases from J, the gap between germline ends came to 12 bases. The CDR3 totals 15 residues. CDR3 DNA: TGTGCCAGCAGCTTAAGGCTGGCAGGGAACTATGGCTACACCTTC. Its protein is CASSLRLAGNYGYTF. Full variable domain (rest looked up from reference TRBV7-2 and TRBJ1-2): GAGVSQSPSNKVTEKGKDVELRCDPISGHTALYWYRQSLGQGLEFLIYFQGNSAPDKSGLPSDRFSAERTGGSVSTLTIQRTQQEDSAVYLCASSLRLAGNYGYTFGSGTRLTVV.

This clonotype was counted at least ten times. The DNA for the CDR3 is TGCAGTGCTCCCAAATTAGCGGGAGGCCCTGGTTTGAACGAGCAGTACTTC. Its protein is CSAPKLAGGPGLNEQYF. This chain links TRBV20-1 with TRBJ2-7, with 10 bases fitting TRBD2. Germline V CDR1 and CDR2: DFQATT, SNEGSKA (reference sequence). This CDR3 contains 17 residues. The junction had 18 bases not matched to a gene; V was cut back by 5 bases and J by 5 bases.

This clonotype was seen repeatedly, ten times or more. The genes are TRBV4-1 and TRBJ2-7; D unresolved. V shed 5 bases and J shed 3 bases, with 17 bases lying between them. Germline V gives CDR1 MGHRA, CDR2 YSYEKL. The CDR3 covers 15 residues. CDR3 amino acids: CASSSSRTVSYEQYF. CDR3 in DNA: TGCGCCAGCAGCTCATCCCGGACGGTGAGCTACGAGCAGTACTTC.

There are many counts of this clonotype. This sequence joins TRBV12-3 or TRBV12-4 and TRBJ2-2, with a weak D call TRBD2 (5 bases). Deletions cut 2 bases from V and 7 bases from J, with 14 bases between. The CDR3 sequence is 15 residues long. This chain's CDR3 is CASSLYGRRGGELFF. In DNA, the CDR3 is TGTGCCAGCAGTTTATACGGCCGTCGGGGCGGGGAGCTGTTTTTT.

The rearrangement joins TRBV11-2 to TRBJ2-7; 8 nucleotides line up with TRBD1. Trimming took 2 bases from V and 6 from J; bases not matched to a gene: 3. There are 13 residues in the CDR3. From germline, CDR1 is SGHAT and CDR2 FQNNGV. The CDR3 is CASSLWTGTEQYF. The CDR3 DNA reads TGTGCCAGCAGCTTATGGACAGGGACCGAGCAGTACTTC.